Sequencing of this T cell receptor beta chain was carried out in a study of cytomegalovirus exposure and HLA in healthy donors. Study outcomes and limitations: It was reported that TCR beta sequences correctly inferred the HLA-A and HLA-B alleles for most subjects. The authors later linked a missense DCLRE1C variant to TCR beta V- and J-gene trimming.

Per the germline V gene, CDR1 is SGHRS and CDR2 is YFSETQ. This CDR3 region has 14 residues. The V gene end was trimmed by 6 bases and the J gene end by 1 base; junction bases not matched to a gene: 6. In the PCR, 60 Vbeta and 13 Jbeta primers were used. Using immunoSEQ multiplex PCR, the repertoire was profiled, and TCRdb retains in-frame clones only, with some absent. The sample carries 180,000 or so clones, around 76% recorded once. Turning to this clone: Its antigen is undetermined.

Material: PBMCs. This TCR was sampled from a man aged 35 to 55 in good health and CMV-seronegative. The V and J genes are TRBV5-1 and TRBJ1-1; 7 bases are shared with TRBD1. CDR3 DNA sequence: TGCGCCAGCAATTTCGGGACAGCGAACACTGAAGCTTTCTTT. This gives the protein CASNFGTANTEAFF.